Detailed here is one T cell receptor beta chain. This entry belongs to a study of T cells after yellow fever vaccination. TCRdb redid the calling of the 5' RACE reads with MiXCR, one entry per CDR3 protein. The sample lists around 340,000 distinct CDR3 sequences; around 12% were seen once. The CDR3 totals 18 residues. Germline loops: CDR1 SGHTA, CDR2 FQGNSA. V was pared by 1 base and J by 6 bases, with 21 bases between. The chain uses TRBV7-2 and TRBJ2-2, with a weak D call TRBD2 (6 bases). The receptor was derived from a man between 18 and 29 years old who received the YFV17D yellow fever vaccine. The starting material was CD4+ T cells sorted from PBMCs, obtained 15 days after the yellow fever booster vaccination. CDR3 in amino acids: CASSLVRRGLTRPGELFF. For the CDR3, the DNA is TGTGCCAGCAGCTTAGTAAGGCGCGGTTTGACTAGACCCGGGGAGCTGTTTTTT.